This is a list of T cell receptor beta chains from one sample in a study of T cells in Graves' hyperthyroidism and ophthalmopathy. TCRdb itself ran the multiplex PCR reads through MiXCR, one entry per CDR3 protein. The repertoire holds under 500,000 distinct CDR3 sequences, around an eighth seen once, with around 30% in the top ten. The sequenced sample was blood. The receptors originated from a man in his fifties or sixties with Graves' ophthalmopathy. Both conserved end residues are part of each CDR3. A D gene is named only where the DNA matches it firmly. A row's size may be missing; if present it is once, few, many or a size class.

v_gene	abundance	d_gene	j_gene	CDR3nt	CDR3aa
TRBV3-1	many	.	TRBJ1-1	TGTGCCAGCAGCCAGACCGGGACTCCCAACACTGAAGCTTTCTTT	CASSQTGTPNTEAFF
TRBV15	.	.	TRBJ1-1	TGTGCCACCAGCAGAGATGAGGCCAAAAGGGCTTTCTTT	CATSRDEAKRAFF
TRBV7-2	.	.	TRBJ1-2	TGTGCCAGCAGCCCGGTAACTAACTATGGCTACACCTTC	CASSPVTNYGYTF
TRBV6-6	few	.	TRBJ2-3	TGTGCCAGCAGTTACCCGGGGGGCACAGATACGCAGTATTTT	CASSYPGGTDTQYF
TRBV4-1	few	TRBD2	TRBJ2-1	TGCGCCAGCAGCCAACGTTGGCCAGCGGGAGGGACCTACAATGAGCAGTTCTTC	CASSQRWPAGGTYNEQFF
TRBV20-1	many	.	TRBJ2-5	TGCAGGGATAGTCGGGAGACCCAGTACTTC	CRDSRETQYF
TRBV7-6	few	TRBD1	TRBJ1-1	TGTGCCAGCAGCACAGGGGCACTGATGAACACTGAAGCTTTCTTT	CASSTGALMNTEAFF
TRBV6-2/TRBV6-3	many	.	TRBJ1-5	TGTGCCAGCAGCGAGGGTTATCAGCCCCAGCATTTT	CASSEGYQPQHF
TRBV20-1	many	TRBD2	TRBJ2-2	TGCAGTGCTAGGGCAATTGGACTAGCGGGAGTGGACGGGGAGCTGTTTTTT	CSARAIGLAGVDGELFF
TRBV30	many	.	TRBJ2-3	TGTGCCTGGAAGGCGGCGAGCTTCACAGATACGCAGTATTTT	CAWKAASFTDTQYF
TRBV6-1	many	.	TRBJ1-3	TGTGCCAGCAGTGACCAACCCTCTGGAAACACCATATATTTT	CASSDQPSGNTIYF
TRBV2	many	.	TRBJ1-1	TGTGCCAGCAGTCAGGGCCTGAACACTGAAGCTTTCTTT	CASSQGLNTEAFF
TRBV3-1	.	TRBD2	TRBJ2-7	TGTGCCAGCAGCCAAGGCGGGAGGTTCACCTACGAGCGGTACTTC	CASSQGGRFTYERYF
TRBV3-1	many	.	TRBJ1-2	TGTGCCAGCAGCCAGATTCCACCCGACTATGGCTACACCTTC	CASSQIPPDYGYTF
TRBV4-1	.	.	TRBJ1-2	TGCGCCAGCAGCCAACTCCCAGATCGTCTCCATGGCTACACCTTC	CASSQLPDRLHGYTF
TRBV28	many	.	TRBJ1-5	TGTGCCAGCAGCCCACTCACGGGCAGCCAGCATTTT	CASSPLTGSQHF
TRBV3-1	many	TRBD2	TRBJ2-7	TGTGCCAGCAGCCCAGCGGGAGGGCCTTTCGAGCAGTACTTC	CASSPAGGPFEQYF
TRBV20-1	few	TRBD2	TRBJ2-2	TGCAGTGCCAGCACTAGCGGGAGGGCCGGGGAGCTGTTTTTT	CSASTSGRAGELFF
TRBV27	few	.	TRBJ2-7	TGTGCCAGCAGTACAATAGGACAGTCGAACTACGAGCAGTACTTC	CASSTIGQSNYEQYF
TRBV5-1	many	.	TRBJ2-1	TGCGCCAGCAGCCTTGGGACCTGGGATGAGCAGTTCTTC	CASSLGTWDEQFF
TRBV4-1	.	.	TRBJ1-3	TGCGCCAGCAGCGCCACCACAGGGCGCTCTGGAAACACCATATATTTT	CASSATTGRSGNTIYF
TRBV14	.	.	TRBJ1-1	TGTGCCAGCAGCCGCTGGGACCGGAGGACTGAAGCTTTCTTT	CASSRWDRRTEAFF
TRBV27	.	.	TRBJ2-2	TGTGCCAGTAGAGAGGGGTCGGGGGAGCTGTTTTTT	CASREGSGELFF
TRBV6-4	.	.	TRBJ2-1	TGTGCCAGCAGTGTAGGGCGGGGAAACAATGAGCAGTTCTTC	CASSVGRGNNEQFF
TRBV6-1	few	.	TRBJ2-1	TGTGCCAGCAGTGCAGACTCGAGCTCCTACAATGAGCAGTTCTTC	CASSADSSSYNEQFF
TRBV19	.	.	TRBJ2-7	TGTGCCAGTAGTATAGAGGGCGGCTCCTACGAGCAGTACTTC	CASSIEGGSYEQYF
TRBV10-1	many	.	TRBJ1-5	TGCGCCAGCAGTGAACCAGGGAGCAATCAGCCCCAGCATTTT	CASSEPGSNQPQHF
TRBV30	few	TRBD1	TRBJ2-7	TGTGCCTGGAGTGTTCGTTACAGGGGCAATGCCTACGAGCAGTACTTC	CAWSVRYRGNAYEQYF
TRBV11-2	many	.	TRBJ1-1	TGTGCCAGCAGCCAAGACAGGATACCTGAAGCTTTCTTT	CASSQDRIPEAFF
TRBV6-1	many	.	TRBJ2-1	TGTGCCAGCAGTCAGCACTCCCTAGGATCGGGTAATGAGCAGTTCTTC	CASSQHSLGSGNEQFF
TRBV11-2	many	.	TRBJ1-4	TGTGCCAGCAGCTTAGAGGGGGCTTCGGGTGAAAAACTGTTTTTT	CASSLEGASGEKLFF
TRBV6-1	many	.	TRBJ1-1	TGTGCCAGCAGTCGGGGGCCGGCATCCGAAGCTTTCTTT	CASSRGPASEAFF
TRBV3-1	many	.	TRBJ1-1	TGTGCCAGCAGCCAAGTTGGGGTGAACACTGAAGCTTTCTTT	CASSQVGVNTEAFF
TRBV6-1	few	TRBD2	TRBJ2-1	TGTGCCAGCAGTCGCGGGACTAGCGGGATCAATGAGCAGTTCTTC	CASSRGTSGINEQFF
TRBV5-1	few	TRBD1	TRBJ2-2	TGCGCTACCTGGACAGGGGAAAACACCGGGGAGCTGTTTTTT	CATWTGENTGELFF
TRBV20-1	many	TRBD1	TRBJ1-2	TGCAGTGCTACCCGACAGGGTGCGGAAGGCTACACCTTC	CSATRQGAEGYTF
TRBV30	many	TRBD2	TRBJ2-7	TGTGCCTGGAGTACAGGACTAGCGGGGCGCTCCTACGAGCAGTACTTC	CAWSTGLAGRSYEQYF
TRBV9	.	.	TRBJ2-5	TGTGCCAGCAGCGGGCCTGGTGAGACCCAGTACTTC	CASSGPGETQYF
TRBV20-1	many	.	TRBJ1-1	TGCAGTGCCCTGAAGGAAGGGGACACTGAAGCTTTCTTT	CSALKEGDTEAFF
TRBV5-1	many	TRBD2	TRBJ2-2	TGCGCCAGCAGCCCGACTAGCGGGGGACCAGGCACCGGGGAGCTGTTTTTT	CASSPTSGGPGTGELFF
TRBV7-9	.	.	TRBJ1-4	TGTGCCAGCAGCTTAGTCTCCGGGACCGCCATTGAAAAACTGTTTTTT	CASSLVSGTAIEKLFF
TRBV7-6	few	.	TRBJ2-7	TGTGCCAGCAGCTTAGAGGACGGAATCTACGAGCAGTACTTC	CASSLEDGIYEQYF
TRBV12-3/TRBV12-4	many	TRBD2	TRBJ2-2	TGTGCCAGCAGTTTCCTAGCGGGAGGGCTTCTAGGGGAGCTGTTTTTT	CASSFLAGGLLGELFF
TRBV19	once	.	TRBJ2-3	TGTGCCAGTAGTGACAGAACCAGCACAGATACGCAGTATTTT	CASSDRTSTDTQYF
TRBV27	.	TRBD1	TRBJ1-6	TGTGCCAGCAGCCCCGTGACAGGGGTTTTCGATTCACCCCTCCACTTT	CASSPVTGVFDSPLHF
TRBV24-1	many	TRBD1	TRBJ1-5	TGTGCCACCAGTGACACCCGACAGGGGGGCAATCAGCCCCAGCATTTT	CATSDTRQGGNQPQHF
TRBV28	few	TRBD2	TRBJ2-1	TGTGCCAGCTTATCAGCGGGAGGGTCCTACAATGAGCAGTTCTTC	CASLSAGGSYNEQFF
TRBV28	.	.	TRBJ1-1	TGTGCCAGCAGCCCTGACAGGCTGGGCGATCTTGAAGCTTTCTTT	CASSPDRLGDLEAFF
TRBV19	.	TRBD1	TRBJ2-6	TGTGCCAGTAGTCCTGGGACAGCAAAAAAGATCTCTGGGGCCAACGTCCTGACTTTC	CASSPGTAKKISGANVLTF
TRBV27	many	TRBD2	TRBJ2-7	TGTGCCACGTCAAACTGGGACGGGAGGGCCTATTACGAGCAGTACTTC	CATSNWDGRAYYEQYF
TRBV30	many	.	TRBJ1-5	TGTGCCTGGAGTGAGGGTTATCAGCCCCAGCATTTT	CAWSEGYQPQHF
TRBV20-1	many	TRBD2	TRBJ2-3	TGCAGTGCTTTCCGTCTAGCGGGAGGTCCAGATACGCAGTATTTT	CSAFRLAGGPDTQYF
TRBV6-1	many	.	TRBJ2-7	TGTGCCAGCAAGCTGGGCTTGGGAACCTACGAGCAGTACTTC	CASKLGLGTYEQYF
TRBV7-2	.	TRBD2	TRBJ2-1	TGTGCCAGCAGCTTACTAGCGGGCCAAAGGTACAATGAGCAGTTCTTC	CASSLLAGQRYNEQFF
TRBV25-1	few	.	TRBJ2-5	TGTGCCAGCAGTGGCCTCGAAGTTCAAGAGACCCAGTACTTC	CASSGLEVQETQYF
TRBV20-1	.	.	TRBJ1-2	TGCAGTGCCACCCAAGGCTATGGCTACACCTTC	CSATQGYGYTF
TRBV4-1	.	TRBD1	TRBJ2-7	TGCGCCAGCAGCCAAAGGGACAGGCTTACCTACGAGCAGTACTTC	CASSQRDRLTYEQYF